Listed below are T cell receptor beta chains from one sample, sequenced in a study of regulatory T cells in long-lasting Graves disease. From the multiplex PCR reads, TCRdb called clonotypes with MiXCR, one entry per CDR3 protein. In the table there are more than 400,000 distinct CDR3 sequences, roughly 17% of which are singletons. This sample was shared with a second study, whose subject was T cells in Graves' hyperthyroidism and ophthalmopathy.

The material sequenced was peripheral blood mononuclear cells (PBMCs), taken at new diagnosis, from a patient treated with antithyroid drugs. These receptors all come from a man aged 35 to 55 with Graves disease. The CDR3 runs from the conserved cysteine through the conserved F or W. Clone size is shown for a subset of rows, as once, few, many or a class of expanded clone.

>TRBV19|TRBJ1-5|many
CASSSSRARGSNQPQHF
>TRBV12-3/TRBV12-4|TRBJ2-7|many
CASSSRDGGIYEQYF
>TRBV29-1|TRBJ2-1|-
CSALTGFSYNEQFF
>TRBV28|TRBJ2-7|many
CASSPSLVGHEQYF
>TRBV2|TRBJ2-1|many
CASSEARSLRGSEQFF
>TRBV29-1|TRBJ2-1|-
CSVEGARVDNEQFF
>TRBV12-3/TRBV12-4|TRBJ2-1|few
CATIAGTSGSIDEQFF
>TRBV20-1|TRBJ2-7|many
CSASSGTSTYEQYF
>TRBV19|TRBJ2-2|-
CASSIRSGDPGELFF
>TRBV30|TRBJ1-1|many
CAWTGQLNTEAFF
>TRBV5-1|TRBJ2-3|few
CASSFVAGGPDTQYF
>TRBV7-8|TRBJ2-7|few
CASSPSGPLGQYF
>TRBV29-1|TRBJ2-7|-
CSVGYLGPYEQYF
>TRBV9|TRBJ2-1|-
CASSVEGQSYNEQFF